The 7 T cell receptor beta chains presented below share a single source sample, sequenced in a study of CD8 T cells in Susac syndrome. The RNA, about 0.45 to 1 ug, was put through reverse transcription using random hexamers. TCRdb passed the immunoSEQ multiplex PCR reads through MiXCR, listing each CDR3 protein once. The table records roughly 140,000 distinct CDR3 sequences, approximately 94% of them present only once. The sequencing sample was made of CD4+ T cells from PBMCs. The receptors derive from a human donor with Susac syndrome.

The chain employs TRBV15 and TRBJ2-4; D is ambiguous. Germline CDR1 and CDR2: LNHNV and YYDKDF (reference sequence). The CDR3 covers 17 residues. Trimming removed 0 bases at V and 0 bases at J, with 12 bases between. The CDR3: CATSRDPGRLAKNIQYF. The CDR3 DNA sequence: TGTGCCACCAGCAGAGATCCTGGGCGGCTAGCCAAAAACATTCAGTACTTC.

V and J are TRBV7-3 and TRBJ2-1; D is perhaps TRBD1 or TRBD2 (5 bases each). Germline assignment: CDR1 SGHTA and CDR2 FQGTGA. The CDR3 is 15 residues long. V lost 0 bases to trimming and J lost 6 bases, with 12 bases between them. As DNA, the CDR3 is TGTGCCAGCAGCTTAACGTCCCCAGGGACCAATGAGCAGTTCTTC. Translating it yields CASSLTSPGTNEQFF.

There are a few counts of this clonotype. The rearrangement joins TRBV28 to TRBJ1-5; 7 nucleotides line up with TRBD1. The germline CDR1 and CDR2 sequences are MDHEN and SYDVKM. This CDR3 is built from 13 residues. V lost 2 bases, J lost 7 bases, and 2 bases stayed unmatched. CDR3 bases: TGTGCCAGCAGTTTAAACAGGGGCCAGCCCCAGCATTTT. Translation: CASSLNRGQPQHF.

The genes are TRBV4-1 and TRBJ2-6; weak D call: TRBD2 (6 bases). This CDR3 is built from 18 residues. In germline, CDR1 is MGHRA, CDR2 YSYEKL. Trimming pared 0 bases from V and 0 bases from J, leaving 12 bases between. The CDR3 coding sequence is TGCGCCAGCAGCCAAGATGAAGGGCGGGGCTCTGGGGCCAACGTCCTGACTTTC. This encodes CASSQDEGRGSGANVLTF.

This rearrangement joins TRBV6-5 to TRBJ1-2; 9 bases agree with TRBD1. The junction had 14 bases not matched to a gene; V was cut back by 4 bases and J by 5 bases. This CDR3 has 17 amino acids. Germline V gene sequence: CDR1 MNHEY, CDR2 SVGAGI. In nucleotides, the CDR3 is TGTGCCAGCAGTTTCAGGACAGGGGTTGACCTGGAATATGGCTACACCTTC. Translating it yields CASSFRTGVDLEYGYTF.

Here the CDR3 reads CASSFFGTGGVKETQYF. The CDR3 bases are TGTGCCAGCAGTTTCTTTGGCACAGGGGGCGTGAAAGAGACCCAGTACTTC. This chain uses TRBV12-3 or TRBV12-4 with TRBJ2-5; 9 bases are shared with TRBD1. The CDR3 runs 17 residues. V lost 3 bases to trimming and J lost 3 bases; unmatched junction nucleotides: 11.

This chain links TRBV4-2 with TRBJ1-4; D might be TRBD1 (6 bases). The CDR3 totals 16 residues. V was pared by 0 bases and J by 5 bases, with 13 bases between. Germline CDR1 and CDR2: LGHNA and YNFKEQ. The CDR3 sequence: CASSQDYRGGNEKLFF. The CDR3 region has the DNA TGTGCCAGCAGCCAAGACTACCGAGGGGGGAATGAAAAACTGTTTTTT.